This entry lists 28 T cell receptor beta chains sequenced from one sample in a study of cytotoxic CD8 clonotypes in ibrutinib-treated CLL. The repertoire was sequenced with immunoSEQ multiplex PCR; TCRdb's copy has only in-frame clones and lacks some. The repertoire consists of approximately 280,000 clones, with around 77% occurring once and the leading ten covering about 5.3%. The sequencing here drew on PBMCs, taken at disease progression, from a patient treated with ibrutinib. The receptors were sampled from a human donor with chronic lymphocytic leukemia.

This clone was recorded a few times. As DNA, the CDR3 is TGTGCCAGCAGCCTGGACAGGGGGAACACTGAAGCTTTCTTT. Translated: CASSLDRGNTEAFF. This chain links TRBV5-6 with TRBJ1-1, with TRBD1 identical over 9 bases. This CDR3 region has 14 residues. The ends lost 4 bases at V and 1 base at J; junction bases unmatched: 2. Germline V gene data show CDR1 as SGHDT and CDR2 as YYEEEE.

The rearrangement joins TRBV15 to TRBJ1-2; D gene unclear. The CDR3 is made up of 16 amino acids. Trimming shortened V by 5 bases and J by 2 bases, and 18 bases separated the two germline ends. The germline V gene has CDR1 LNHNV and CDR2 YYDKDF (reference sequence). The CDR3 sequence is CATSRTRSRGNYGYTF. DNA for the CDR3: TGTGCCACCAGCCGGACGAGGTCCCGGGGAAACTATGGCTACACCTTC. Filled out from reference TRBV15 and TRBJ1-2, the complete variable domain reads DAMVIQNPRYQVTQFGKPVTLSCSQTLNHNVMYWYQQKSSQAPKLLFHYYDKDFNNEADTPDNFQSRRPNTSFCFLDIRSPGLGDTAMYLCATSRTRSRGNYGYTFGSGTRLTVV.

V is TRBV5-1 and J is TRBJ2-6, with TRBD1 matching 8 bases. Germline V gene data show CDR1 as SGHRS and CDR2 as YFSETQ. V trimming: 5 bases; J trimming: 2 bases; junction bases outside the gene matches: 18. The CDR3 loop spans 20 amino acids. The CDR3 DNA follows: TGCGCCAGCAGTAATCGGCCAGGGGGCGCCAGATACGCTGGGGCCAACGTCCTGACTTTC. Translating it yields CASSNRPGGARYAGANVLTF.

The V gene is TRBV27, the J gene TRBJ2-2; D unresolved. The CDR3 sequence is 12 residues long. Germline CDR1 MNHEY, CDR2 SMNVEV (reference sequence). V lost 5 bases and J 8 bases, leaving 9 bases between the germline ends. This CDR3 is CASSPARGELFF. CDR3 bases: TGTGCCAGCAGTCCCGCCAGGGGGGAGCTGTTTTTT.

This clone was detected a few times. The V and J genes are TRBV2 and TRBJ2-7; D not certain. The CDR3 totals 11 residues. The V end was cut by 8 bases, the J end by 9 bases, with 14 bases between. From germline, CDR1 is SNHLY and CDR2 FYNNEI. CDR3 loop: CASVSLRGQYF. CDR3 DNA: TGTGCCAGCGTCAGCCTACGAGGGCAGTACTTC.

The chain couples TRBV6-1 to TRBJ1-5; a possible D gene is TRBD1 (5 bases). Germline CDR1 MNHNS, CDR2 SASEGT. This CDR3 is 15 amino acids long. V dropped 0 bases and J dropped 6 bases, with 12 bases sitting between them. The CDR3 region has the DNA TGTGCCAGCAGTGAAGCGGGGGGGTGGGGTCAGCCCCAGCATTTT. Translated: CASSEAGGWGQPQHF.

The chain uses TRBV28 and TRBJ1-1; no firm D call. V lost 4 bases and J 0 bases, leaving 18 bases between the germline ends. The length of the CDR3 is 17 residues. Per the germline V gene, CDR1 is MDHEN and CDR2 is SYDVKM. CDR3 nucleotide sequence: TGTGCCAGCAGTTCCGTAATGAGCCGTTTCATGAACACTGAAGCTTTCTTT. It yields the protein CASSSVMSRFMNTEAFF.

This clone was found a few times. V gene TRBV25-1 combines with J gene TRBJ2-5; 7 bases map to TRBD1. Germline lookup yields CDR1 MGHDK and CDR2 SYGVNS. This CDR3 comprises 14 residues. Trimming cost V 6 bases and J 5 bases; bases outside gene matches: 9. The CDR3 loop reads CASRDTGVTETQYF. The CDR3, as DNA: TGTGCCAGCAGGGATACAGGGGTGACGGAGACCCAGTACTTC.

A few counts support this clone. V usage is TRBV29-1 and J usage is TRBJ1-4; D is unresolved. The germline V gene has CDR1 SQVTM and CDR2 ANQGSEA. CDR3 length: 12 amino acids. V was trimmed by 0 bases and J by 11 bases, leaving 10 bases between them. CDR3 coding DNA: TGCAGCGTTGAAGATGTGGGTTGGAAACTGTTTTTT. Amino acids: CSVEDVGWKLFF.

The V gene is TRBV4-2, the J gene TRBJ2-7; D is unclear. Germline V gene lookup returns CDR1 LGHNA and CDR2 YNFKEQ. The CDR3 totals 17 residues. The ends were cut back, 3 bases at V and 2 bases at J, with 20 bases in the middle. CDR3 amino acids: CASSHPTAAASTYEQYF. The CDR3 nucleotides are TGTGCCAGCAGCCACCCCACGGCGGCCGCTTCAACCTACGAGCAGTACTTC.

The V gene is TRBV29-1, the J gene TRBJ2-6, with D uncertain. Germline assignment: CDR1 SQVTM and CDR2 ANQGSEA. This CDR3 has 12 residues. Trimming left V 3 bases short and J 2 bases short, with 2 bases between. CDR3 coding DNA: TGCAGCGTTGATACTGGGGCCAACGTCCTGACTTTC. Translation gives CSVDTGANVLTF. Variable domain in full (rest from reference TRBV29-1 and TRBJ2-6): SAVISQKPSRDICQRGTSLTIQCQVDSQVTMMFWYRQQPGQSLTLIATANQGSEATYESGFVIDKFPISRPNLTFSTLTVSNMSPEDSSIYLCSVDTGANVLTFGAGSRLTVL.

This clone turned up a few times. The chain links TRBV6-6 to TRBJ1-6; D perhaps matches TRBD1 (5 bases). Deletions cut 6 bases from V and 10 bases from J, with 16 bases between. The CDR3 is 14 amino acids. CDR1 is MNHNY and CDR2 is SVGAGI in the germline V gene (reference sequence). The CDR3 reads CASSAPGGGSPLHF. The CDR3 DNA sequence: TGTGCCAGCAGCGCTCCCGGGGGAGGCTCACCCCTCCACTTT.

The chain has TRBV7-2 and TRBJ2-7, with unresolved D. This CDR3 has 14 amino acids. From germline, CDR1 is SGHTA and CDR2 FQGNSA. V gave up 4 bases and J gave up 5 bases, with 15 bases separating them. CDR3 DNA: TGTGCCAGCAGCTCCCGGAGAGGAATCCACGAGCAGTACTTC. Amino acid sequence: CASSSRRGIHEQYF. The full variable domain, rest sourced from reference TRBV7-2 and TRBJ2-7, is GAGVSQSPSNKVTEKGKDVELRCDPISGHTALYWYRQSLGQGLEFLIYFQGNSAPDKSGLPSDRFSAERTGGSVSTLTIQRTQQEDSAVYLCASSSRRGIHEQYFGPGTRLTVT.

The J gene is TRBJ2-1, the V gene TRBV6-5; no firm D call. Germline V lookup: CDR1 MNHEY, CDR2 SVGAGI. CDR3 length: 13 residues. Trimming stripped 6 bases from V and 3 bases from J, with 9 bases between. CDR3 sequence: CASSRTSYNEQFF. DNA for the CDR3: TGTGCCAGCAGCAGGACCAGCTACAATGAGCAGTTCTTC.

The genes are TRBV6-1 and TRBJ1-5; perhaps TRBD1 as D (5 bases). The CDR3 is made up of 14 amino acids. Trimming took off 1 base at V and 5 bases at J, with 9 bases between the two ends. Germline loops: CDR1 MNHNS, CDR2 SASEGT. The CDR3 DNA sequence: TGTGCCAGCAGTGAAGTCGGGGGGGATCAGCCCCAGCATTTT. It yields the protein CASSEVGGDQPQHF.

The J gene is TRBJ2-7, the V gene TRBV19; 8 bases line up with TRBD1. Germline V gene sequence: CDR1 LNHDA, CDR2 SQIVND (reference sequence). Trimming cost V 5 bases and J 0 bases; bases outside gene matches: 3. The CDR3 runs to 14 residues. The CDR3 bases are TGTGCCAGTAGTTTGGGACAGGTCTCCTACGAGCAGTACTTC. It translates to CASSLGQVSYEQYF.

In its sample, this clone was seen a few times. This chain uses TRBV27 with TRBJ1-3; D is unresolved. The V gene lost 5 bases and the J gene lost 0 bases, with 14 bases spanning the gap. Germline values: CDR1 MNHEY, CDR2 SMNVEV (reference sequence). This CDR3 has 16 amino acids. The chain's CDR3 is CASSRRSPYSGNTIYF. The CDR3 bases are TGTGCCAGCAGTAGGAGGTCCCCTTACTCTGGAAACACCATATATTTT.

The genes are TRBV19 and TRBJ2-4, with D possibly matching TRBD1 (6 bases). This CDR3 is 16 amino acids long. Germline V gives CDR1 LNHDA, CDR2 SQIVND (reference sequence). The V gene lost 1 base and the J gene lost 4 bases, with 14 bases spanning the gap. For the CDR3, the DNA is TGTGCCAGTAGTATAGGCCTTTTGGGGGCTAAAAACATTCAGTACTTC. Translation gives CASSIGLLGAKNIQYF.

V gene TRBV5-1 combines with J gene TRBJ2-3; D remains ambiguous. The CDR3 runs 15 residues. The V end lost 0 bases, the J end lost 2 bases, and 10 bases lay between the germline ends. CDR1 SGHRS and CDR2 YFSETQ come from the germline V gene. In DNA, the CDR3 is TGCGCCAGCAGCTTGGTCCCTAGTTCCACAGATACGCAGTATTTT. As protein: CASSLVPSSTDTQYF.

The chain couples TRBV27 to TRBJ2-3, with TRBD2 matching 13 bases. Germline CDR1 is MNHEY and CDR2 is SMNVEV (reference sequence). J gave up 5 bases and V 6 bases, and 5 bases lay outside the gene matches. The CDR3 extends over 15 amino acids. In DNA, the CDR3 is TGTGCCAGCAGCACAGGGACTAGCGGGGTAGATACGCAGTATTTT. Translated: CASSTGTSGVDTQYF.

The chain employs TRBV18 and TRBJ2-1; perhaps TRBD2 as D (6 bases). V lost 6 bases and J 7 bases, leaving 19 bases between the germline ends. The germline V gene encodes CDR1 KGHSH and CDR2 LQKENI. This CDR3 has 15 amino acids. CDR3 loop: CASSIQKRAYNEQFF. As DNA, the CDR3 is TGTGCCAGCTCCATCCAAAAGCGGGCGTATAATGAGCAGTTCTTC.

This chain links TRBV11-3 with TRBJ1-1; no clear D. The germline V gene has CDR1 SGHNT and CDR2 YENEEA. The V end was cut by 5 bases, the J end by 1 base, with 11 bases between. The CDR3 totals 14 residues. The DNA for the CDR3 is TGTGCCAGCAGCCCTGGGCAGCCGAACACTGAAGCTTTCTTT. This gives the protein CASSPGQPNTEAFF.

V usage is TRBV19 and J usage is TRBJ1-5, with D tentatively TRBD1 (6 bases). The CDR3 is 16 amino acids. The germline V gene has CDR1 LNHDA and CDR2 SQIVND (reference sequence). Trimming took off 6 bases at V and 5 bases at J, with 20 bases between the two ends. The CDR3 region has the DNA TGTGCCAGTAGGGAACAGGGAGGGGTTTTCGATCAGCCCCAGCATTTT. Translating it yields CASREQGGVFDQPQHF.

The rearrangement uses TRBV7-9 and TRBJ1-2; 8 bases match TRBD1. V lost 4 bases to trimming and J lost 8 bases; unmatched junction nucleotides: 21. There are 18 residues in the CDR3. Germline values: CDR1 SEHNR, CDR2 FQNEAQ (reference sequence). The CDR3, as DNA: TGTGCCAGCAGCTCCATGTCCCTCTTCGGACAGGGTCCTATGGGCTACACCTTC. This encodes CASSSMSLFGQGPMGYTF.

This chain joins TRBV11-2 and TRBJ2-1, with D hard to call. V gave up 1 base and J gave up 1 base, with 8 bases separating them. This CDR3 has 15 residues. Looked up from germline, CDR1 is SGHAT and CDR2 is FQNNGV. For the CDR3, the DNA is TGTGCCAGCAGCTTAGTTGCGACTTCCTACAATGAGCAGTTCTTC. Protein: CASSLVATSYNEQFF. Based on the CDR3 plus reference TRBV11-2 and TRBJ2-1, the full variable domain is EAGVAQSPRYKIIEKRQSVAFWCNPISGHATLYWYQQILGQGPKLLIQFQNNGVVDDSQLPKDRFSAERLKGVDSTLKIQPAKLEDSAVYLCASSLVATSYNEQFFGPGTRLTVL.

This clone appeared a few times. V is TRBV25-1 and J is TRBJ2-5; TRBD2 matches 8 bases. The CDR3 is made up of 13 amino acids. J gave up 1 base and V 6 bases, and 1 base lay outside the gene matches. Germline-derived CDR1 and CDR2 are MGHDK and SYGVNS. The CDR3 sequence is CASRRGVQETQYF. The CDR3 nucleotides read TGTGCCAGCAGGCGGGGGGTCCAAGAGACCCAGTACTTC.

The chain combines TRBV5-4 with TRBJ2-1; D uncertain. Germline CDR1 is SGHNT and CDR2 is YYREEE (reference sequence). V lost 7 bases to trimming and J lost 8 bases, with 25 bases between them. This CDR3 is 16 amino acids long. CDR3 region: CASGPFGPASRHEQFF. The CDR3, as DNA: TGTGCCAGCGGGCCTTTCGGGCCAGCATCCCGTCATGAGCAGTTCTTC.

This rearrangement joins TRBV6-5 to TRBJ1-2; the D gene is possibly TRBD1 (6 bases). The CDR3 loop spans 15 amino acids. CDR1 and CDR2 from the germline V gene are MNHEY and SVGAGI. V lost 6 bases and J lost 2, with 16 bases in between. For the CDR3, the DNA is TGTGCCAGCAGGAAGACAGGAGCATTCAACTATGGCTACACCTTC. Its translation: CASRKTGAFNYGYTF.